This T cell receptor beta chain is from a study of blood T cell repertoires in COVID-19. Turning to the study itself: Donors in the United States, Italy and Spain gave samples during acute or convalescent COVID-19. Sources were T cells, B-cell-depleted T cells, or PBMCs; the material itself was cDNA or gDNA.

Exposed study participants had met a COVID-19 case within 2 weeks before entry. Sequenced by immunoSEQ multiplex PCR; TCRdb stores in-frame clones only, minus some. The sample has 200,000 to 250,000 clones, over 80% seen once. This receptor was identified in a woman aged 30 to 39 who had been exposed to COVID-19. The sample taken for sequencing was PBMCs or T cells enriched from blood (not recorded which).

DNA for the CDR3: TGCGCCAGCAGCTGGGGACAGGGAAGTTCACCCCTCCACTTT. Translating gives CASSWGQGSSPLHF. This chain uses TRBV5-1 with TRBJ1-6; 9 bases match TRBD1. This CDR3 comprises 14 residues. J gave up 9 bases and V 3 bases, and 4 bases lay outside the gene matches. Germline V gene sequence: CDR1 SGHRS, CDR2 YFSETQ.